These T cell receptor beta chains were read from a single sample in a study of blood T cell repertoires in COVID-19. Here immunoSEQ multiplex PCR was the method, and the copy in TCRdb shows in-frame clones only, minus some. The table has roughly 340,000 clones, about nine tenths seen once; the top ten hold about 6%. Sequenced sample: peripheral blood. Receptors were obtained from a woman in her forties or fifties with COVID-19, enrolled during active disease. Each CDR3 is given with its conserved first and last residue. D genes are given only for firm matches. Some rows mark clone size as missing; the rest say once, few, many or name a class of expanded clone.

CDR3 protein: CASSYPPRLAYYEQYF
CDR3 DNA: TGTGCCAGCAGTTACCCCCCGAGACTAGCATACTACGAGCAGTACTTC
clone size: .
V gene: TRBV6-2/TRBV6-3
J gene: TRBJ2-7
D gene: TRBD2

CDR3 protein: CASSEQRATNEKLFF
CDR3 DNA: TGTGCCAGCAGTGAACAGAGGGCAACTAATGAAAAACTGTTTTTT
clone size: .
V gene: TRBV28
J gene: TRBJ1-4
D gene: .

CDR3 protein: CSVSQGAGTEAFF
CDR3 DNA: TGCAGCGTATCACAGGGGGCGGGCACTGAAGCTTTCTTT
clone size: once
V gene: TRBV29-1
J gene: TRBJ1-1
D gene: TRBD1

CDR3 protein: CASSLGDRTVGNTIYF
CDR3 DNA: TGCGCCAGCAGCTTGGGGGATCGGACAGTTGGAAACACCATATATTTT
clone size: few
V gene: TRBV5-1
J gene: TRBJ1-3
D gene: .

CDR3 protein: CASSPDRLGPYGYTF
CDR3 DNA: TGTGCCAGCAGCCCGGACAGGTTGGGACCCTATGGCTACACCTTC
clone size: .
V gene: TRBV5-6
J gene: TRBJ1-2
D gene: TRBD1

CDR3 protein: CAWSSQRLGGRGLYSYF
CDR3 DNA: TGTGCCTGGAGTTCCCAAAGGTTAGGGGGTCGTGGCCTGTACTCGTACTTC
clone size: .
V gene: TRBV30
J gene: TRBJ2-5
D gene: .

CDR3 protein: CASSLLEPGVEGYTF
CDR3 DNA: TGTGCCAGCAGCCTGCTTGAACCAGGGGTTGAAGGCTACACCTTC
clone size: .
V gene: TRBV3-1/TRBV3-2
J gene: TRBJ1-2
D gene: .

CDR3 protein: CATARGNTGELFF
CDR3 DNA: TGTGCCACCGCCCGGGGAAACACCGGGGAGCTGTTTTTT
clone size: .
V gene: TRBV7-9
J gene: TRBJ2-2
D gene: .

CDR3 protein: CASSPSPGGGYTF
CDR3 DNA: TGTGCCAGCTCACCTTCTCCGGGCGGGGGCTACACCTTC
clone size: .
V gene: TRBV18
J gene: TRBJ1-2
D gene: .

CDR3 protein: CASSQDPPPLERRVF
CDR3 DNA: TGCGCCAGCAGCCAAGATCCACCCCCTCTAGAACGGCGGGTATTC
clone size: .
V gene: TRBV4-1
J gene: TRBJ2-4
D gene: .

CDR3 protein: CASSYSVAGGPSGETQYF
CDR3 DNA: TGTGCCAGCAGTTACTCAGTAGCGGGAGGGCCTTCAGGGGAGACCCAGTACTTC
clone size: .
V gene: TRBV6-2/TRBV6-3
J gene: TRBJ2-5
D gene: TRBD2

CDR3 protein: CASSLVLAGPYEQYF
CDR3 DNA: TGTGCCAGCAGCTTAGTACTAGCGGGACCCTACGAGCAGTACTTC
clone size: many
V gene: TRBV7-2
J gene: TRBJ2-7
D gene: TRBD2

CDR3 protein: CAISSGQGGYGYTF
CDR3 DNA: TGTGCCATCAGCTCGGGACAGGGGGGTTATGGCTACACCTTC
clone size: .
V gene: TRBV10-3
J gene: TRBJ1-2
D gene: TRBD1

CDR3 protein: CASSRDRGPGKAFF
CDR3 DNA: TGTGCCAGCAGCCGGGACAGGGGGCCAGGAAAAGCTTTCTTT
clone size: once
V gene: TRBV27
J gene: TRBJ1-1
D gene: TRBD1

CDR3 protein: CASSLGSGIGTEAFF
CDR3 DNA: TGTGCCAGCAGCTTAGGATCAGGGATTGGCACTGAAGCTTTCTTT
clone size: .
V gene: TRBV7-8
J gene: TRBJ1-1
D gene: .

CDR3 protein: CASSLEGTGSFRYTF
CDR3 DNA: TGTGCCAGCAGCTTAGAGGGGACAGGGAGCTTTCGCTACACCTTC
clone size: .
V gene: TRBV7-2
J gene: TRBJ1-2
D gene: TRBD1

CDR3 protein: CASSYGTSKYNEQFF
CDR3 DNA: TGTGCCAGCAGCTATGGGACTTCCAAATACAATGAGCAGTTCTTC
clone size: .
V gene: TRBV6-5
J gene: TRBJ2-1
D gene: .

CDR3 protein: CASSIAGQINTEAFF
CDR3 DNA: TGTGCCAGTAGTATCGCGGGACAGATCAACACTGAAGCTTTCTTT
clone size: few
V gene: TRBV19
J gene: TRBJ1-1
D gene: TRBD1

CDR3 protein: CSARPQDKAFF
CDR3 DNA: TGCAGTGCTAGGCCCCAGGACAAAGCTTTCTTT
clone size: .
V gene: TRBV20-1
J gene: TRBJ1-1
D gene: .

CDR3 protein: CASSKQGLPGEKLFF
CDR3 DNA: TGTGCCAGCAGCAAACAGGGGCTACCAGGCGAAAAACTGTTTTTT
clone size: .
V gene: TRBV7-3
J gene: TRBJ1-4
D gene: TRBD1

CDR3 protein: CASSWRDEQFF
CDR3 DNA: TGTGCCAGCAGCTGGAGGGATGAGCAGTTCTTC
clone size: .
V gene: TRBV25-1
J gene: TRBJ2-1
D gene: .

CDR3 protein: CASSSLPGGGSPLHF
CDR3 DNA: TGTGCCAGCAGCTCACTCCCGGGGGGCGGTTCACCCCTCCACTTT
clone size: .
V gene: TRBV11-3
J gene: TRBJ1-6
D gene: .

CDR3 protein: CSVWTSGRGDTQYF
CDR3 DNA: TGCAGCGTTTGGACTAGCGGGAGGGGAGATACGCAGTATTTT
clone size: .
V gene: TRBV29-1
J gene: TRBJ2-3
D gene: TRBD2

CDR3 protein: CSVGQGNYGYTF
CDR3 DNA: TGCAGCGTGGGCCAGGGAAACTATGGCTACACCTTC
clone size: .
V gene: TRBV29-1
J gene: TRBJ1-2
D gene: .

CDR3 protein: CASSLGHRSRARAGYTF
CDR3 DNA: TGTGCCAGCAGCTTAGGTCATCGGTCGAGGGCCCGCGCGGGCTACACCTTC
clone size: .
V gene: TRBV7-2
J gene: TRBJ1-2
D gene: .

CDR3 protein: CASSADRLGKNIQYF
CDR3 DNA: TGTGCCAGCAGCGCGGACAGGTTGGGCAAAAACATTCAGTACTTC
clone size: .
V gene: TRBV7-9
J gene: TRBJ2-4
D gene: TRBD1

CDR3 protein: CASGLGLAGGKNEQFF
CDR3 DNA: TGTGCTAGTGGTTTGGGACTAGCGGGAGGGAAGAATGAGCAGTTCTTC
clone size: .
V gene: TRBV12-5
J gene: TRBJ2-1
D gene: TRBD2

CDR3 protein: CASSLVVGRGIQNYGYTF
CDR3 DNA: TGTGCCAGCAGCTTAGTAGTAGGCAGGGGGATACAAAACTATGGCTACACCTTC
clone size: .
V gene: TRBV7-8
J gene: TRBJ1-2
D gene: TRBD1

CDR3 protein: CASRGGTESGIHTF
CDR3 DNA: TGTGCCTCCCGGGGGGGGACAGAATCAGGAATACACACCTTC
clone size: .
V gene: TRBV25-1
J gene: TRBJ1-2
D gene: TRBD1

CDR3 protein: CASSATTGYNEQFF
CDR3 DNA: TGTGCCAGCAGTGCCACGACAGGGTACAATGAGCAGTTCTTC
clone size: once
V gene: TRBV2
J gene: TRBJ2-1
D gene: TRBD1

CDR3 protein: CASSPGQVADTQYF
CDR3 DNA: TGCGCCAGCAGCCCCGGACAGGTGGCAGATACGCAGTATTTT
clone size: .
V gene: TRBV5-1
J gene: TRBJ2-3
D gene: TRBD1

CDR3 protein: CASSSSRSYTEAFF
CDR3 DNA: TGTGCCAGTAGTTCGAGCCGGTCCTACACTGAAGCTTTCTTT
clone size: once
V gene: TRBV19
J gene: TRBJ1-1
D gene: .

CDR3 protein: CASSPLDRVNGYTF
CDR3 DNA: TGTGCCAGCTCACCACTGGACAGGGTAAATGGCTACACCTTC
clone size: .
V gene: TRBV18
J gene: TRBJ1-2
D gene: TRBD1

CDR3 protein: CASSAGGTQYF
CDR3 DNA: TGTGCCAGCAGCGCCGGGGGGACCCAGTACTTC
clone size: .
V gene: TRBV6-5
J gene: TRBJ2-5
D gene: .

CDR3 protein: CAQRPQGAYEQYF
CDR3 DNA: TGTGCTCAGAGACCACAGGGGGCTTACGAGCAGTACTTC
clone size: .
V gene: TRBV30
J gene: TRBJ2-7
D gene: TRBD1

CDR3 protein: CASSYGDRDYEQYF
CDR3 DNA: TGTGCCAGCAGTTACGGGGACAGAGACTACGAGCAGTACTTC
clone size: .
V gene: TRBV6-5
J gene: TRBJ2-7
D gene: TRBD1

CDR3 protein: CASSDGLAGGSSTDTQYF
CDR3 DNA: TGTGCCAGCAGTGATGGACTAGCGGGAGGTTCTAGCACAGATACGCAGTATTTT
clone size: once
V gene: TRBV9
J gene: TRBJ2-3
D gene: TRBD2

CDR3 protein: CASNWGLAVSYNEQFF
CDR3 DNA: TGTGCCAGTAATTGGGGACTAGCGGTCTCCTACAATGAGCAGTTCTTC
clone size: once
V gene: TRBV19
J gene: TRBJ2-1
D gene: TRBD2

CDR3 protein: CASSPSGRETQYF
CDR3 DNA: TGTGCCAGCTCACCATCTGGGAGAGAGACCCAGTACTTC
clone size: .
V gene: TRBV18
J gene: TRBJ2-5
D gene: .

CDR3 protein: CASSLGVTSREQFF
CDR3 DNA: TGTGCCAGCAGCTTAGGAGTGACTAGCCGAGAGCAGTTCTTC
clone size: .
V gene: TRBV11-2
J gene: TRBJ2-1
D gene: TRBD2

CDR3 protein: CASSVTGLAGGGEQYF
CDR3 DNA: TGTGCCAGCAGTGTTACGGGACTAGCGGGAGGAGGCGAGCAGTACTTC
clone size: .
V gene: TRBV27
J gene: TRBJ2-7
D gene: TRBD2

CDR3 protein: CASSANLAGGSNEQFF
CDR3 DNA: TGCGCCAGCAGCGCTAACCTAGCGGGAGGGTCTAATGAGCAGTTCTTC
clone size: .
V gene: TRBV4-1
J gene: TRBJ2-1
D gene: TRBD2

CDR3 protein: CASSQGGGTSGRVTDTQYF
CDR3 DNA: TGTGCCAGCAGCCAAGGAGGAGGGACTAGCGGGAGGGTTACAGATACGCAGTATTTT
clone size: .
V gene: TRBV4-2
J gene: TRBJ2-3
D gene: TRBD2

CDR3 protein: CASSWGTGISYEQYF
CDR3 DNA: TGTGCCAGCAGCTGGGGGACAGGAATATCCTACGAGCAGTACTTC
clone size: .
V gene: TRBV5-6
J gene: TRBJ2-7
D gene: TRBD1

CDR3 protein: CGAGAKNIQYF
CDR3 DNA: TGCGGGGCCGGTGCCAAAAACATTCAGTACTTC
clone size: .
V gene: TRBV20-1
J gene: TRBJ2-4
D gene: .

CDR3 protein: CAWKRGFSPANVLTF
CDR3 DNA: TGTGCCTGGAAAAGGGGTTTTTCCCCCGCCAACGTCCTGACTTTC
clone size: .
V gene: TRBV30
J gene: TRBJ2-6
D gene: .

CDR3 protein: CASSSSWLGYTF
CDR3 DNA: TGTGCCAGTAGTTCCTCGTGGCTCGGCTACACCTTC
clone size: .
V gene: TRBV19
J gene: TRBJ1-2
D gene: .

CDR3 protein: CASSPQRQGGTEAFF
CDR3 DNA: TGTGCCAGCAGCCCGCAAAGACAGGGCGGCACTGAAGCTTTCTTT
clone size: .
V gene: TRBV7-9
J gene: TRBJ1-1
D gene: TRBD1

CDR3 protein: CASRLLRDTYHEQFF
CDR3 DNA: TGTGCCAGCAGACTCCTCCGGGACACCTATCATGAGCAGTTCTTC
clone size: .
V gene: TRBV21-1
J gene: TRBJ2-1
D gene: .

CDR3 protein: CASRVWSSPLHF
CDR3 DNA: TGTGCCAGCAGGGTTTGGAGTTCACCCCTCCACTTT
clone size: .
V gene: TRBV7-9
J gene: TRBJ1-6
D gene: .

CDR3 protein: CASSRGYQETQYF
CDR3 DNA: TGTGCCAGCTCTCGGGGGTACCAAGAGACCCAGTACTTC
clone size: .
V gene: TRBV27
J gene: TRBJ2-5
D gene: .